This TCR beta chain is drawn from a study of blood T cell repertoires in COVID-19 (dated by TCRdb to 2020 to 2021). Concerning the study at large: Samples from collaborators originated in the United States, Italy and Spain and spanned both the acute and convalescent phases of COVID-19. The prospective study material was composed of cDNA or gDNA derived from T cells, B-cell-depleted T cells, or PBMCs. Subjects who had been exposed to COVID-19, were actively infected with it, or had recovered from it provided the deeply sampled blood TCRbeta repertoires that made up the dataset. The repertoires were made available in a free public database intended to serve as a resource for research on the immune response to SARS-CoV-2. Samples were obtained from the ongoing ImmuneRACE study (first 160 participants) and from approximately 1,200 subjects provided by 6 global collaborators. A de-identified subject ID, COVID-19 status, age in years and sex were almost always included in the sample metadata. Where available, HLA class I and class II types were taken from metadata supplied by the sample provider and were not determined by assay-based typing. What the authors observed across the whole study: The quantity of clinical and demographic metadata differed by source and by participant and was supplied without curation.

TCRbeta CDR3 regions were amplified from genomic DNA using the immunoSEQ Assay, a bias-controlled multiplex PCR. Under the source paper's analysis protocol: The number of nucleated cells in each sample was estimated from the amplification of reference gene primers within the assay. Sequence reads were collapsed and filtered to measure the absolute abundance of every unique TCRbeta CDR3 rearrangement. For each sample, productive Simpson clonality was calculated as the square root of Simpson's diversity index over productive rearrangements. The source is immuneACCESS, and TCRdb retained only in-frame sequences with V and J called. Part of the clones is not carried over; for the studies checked, unresolved V genes explain less than half of this, and the remainder is unexplained. V, J and clone size are those of that table, while D and trimming were read from the DNA. The sample table lists a few hundred thousand clones, around 80% of them with a count of one. The biggest ten clones account for 5% to 6.5% of the sample.

On this clone: The antigen this receptor binds is unknown. Base qualities are not provided; no much larger clone lies one nucleotide away.

A second Seattle source provided samples from volunteer blood donors who had recovered from COVID-19. Collaborating institutions collected whole blood in K2EDTA tubes following their own protocols. For TCRbeta analysis, collaborators shipped samples in one of three forms: frozen whole blood, isolated PBMCs, or DNA extracted from either of those sample types. CDR1 and CDR2 are drawn from the germline V gene (reference sequence): GTSNPN, SVGIG. The CDR3 measures 14 amino acids from cysteine to phenylalanine. Kept here is only the CDR3 DNA, which spans 42 bases and is read in frame from base 1. V and J are truncated by 4 bases and 6 bases respectively, leaving an intervening sequence of 18 bases.

The V and J genes are TRBV30 and TRBJ1-2; D gene: possibly TRBD1, on 6 matching bases. The clonotype originates from a woman aged 60-75 years who had recovered from COVID-19. The sample taken for sequencing was peripheral blood. The CDR3: CAWTRRTHRDGYTF. The DNA reads as follows: TGTGCCTGGACCCGCCGGACTCACAGGGATGGCTACACCTTC.